Below are 24 T cell receptor beta chains sequenced from a single sample in a study of radiotherapy plus CTLA-4 blockade in lung cancer. The data were produced by immunoSEQ multiplex PCR, yet TCRdb's version contains in-frame clones alone and is incomplete. The table shows 34,000 or so clones, with around 70% occurring only once. The starting material was peripheral blood, obtained from a patient treated with radiotherapy plus ipilimumab. These receptors originate from a human donor with non-small cell lung cancer that progressed on radiotherapy plus ipilimumab.

This clone was counted a few times. The chain recombines TRBV15 with TRBJ2-7, with D perhaps given as TRBD1 or TRBD2 (5 bases each). The germline CDR1 and CDR2 sequences are LNHNV and YYDKDF (reference sequence). This CDR3 is 15 amino acids long. V was pared by 0 bases and J by 3 bases, with 12 bases between. CDR3: CATSRDNGAYYEQYF. CDR3 nucleotides: TGTGCCACCAGCAGAGATAACGGGGCATACTACGAGCAGTACTTC.

The chain employs TRBV4-1 and TRBJ1-1, with 7 bases aligning to TRBD1. The CDR3 runs to 15 residues. V shed 3 bases and J 1 base; nucleotides not matched to a gene: 5. The germline V gene has CDR1 MGHRA and CDR2 YSYEKL. This CDR3 reads CASSHPGQRNTEAFF. The CDR3 bases are TGCGCCAGCAGCCACCCGGGACAGCGGAACACTGAAGCTTTCTTT.

Note on this clone: The sample carries other DNA sequences with the same CDR3. This rearrangement joins TRBV19 to TRBJ2-2; the D is unclear. The CDR3 has 15 residues. V lost 5 bases and J lost 5, with 15 bases in between. Germline CDR1 and CDR2: LNHDA and SQIVND (reference sequence). The CDR3 here is CASSARVVVTGELFF. In nucleotides, the CDR3 is TGTGCCAGTAGTGCAAGGGTAGTAGTTACCGGGGAGCTGTTTTTT. The full variable domain, with the rest looked up from reference TRBV19 and TRBJ2-2, is DGGITQSPKYLFRKEGQNVTLSCEQNLNHDAMYWYRQDPGQGLRLIYYSQIVNDFQKGDIAEGYSVSREKKESFPLTVTSAQKNPTAFYLCASSARVVVTGELFFGEGSRLTVL.

The V call is TRBV28, the J call TRBJ1-2, with D possibly TRBD1 on 6 matching bases. The CDR3 is made up of 14 amino acids. Germline lookup yields CDR1 MDHEN and CDR2 SYDVKM. Trimming stripped 6 bases from V and 8 bases from J, with 19 bases between. This CDR3 reads CASRDSREESGYTF. The CDR3 DNA sequence: TGTGCCAGCAGGGACAGTAGGGAGGAGTCCGGCTACACCTTC.

The chain is built from TRBV19 and TRBJ1-5; TRBD1 might be the D (5 bases). Trimming cost V 8 bases and J 5 bases, with 13 bases left between them. The CDR3 has 13 residues. Germline lookup yields CDR1 LNHDA and CDR2 SQIVND (reference sequence). CDR3: CASVRDPYQPQHF. Here the CDR3 DNA reads TGTGCCAGTGTGAGGGACCCCTATCAGCCCCAGCATTTT.

The J gene is TRBJ1-2, the V gene TRBV29-1, with a possible D match to TRBD1 (6 bases). Germline lookup yields CDR1 SQVTM and CDR2 ANQGSEA. Trimming pared 7 bases from V and 0 bases from J, leaving 15 bases between. The CDR3 runs to 14 residues. The CDR3 sequence: CSAYAGQTNYGYTF. Here the CDR3 DNA reads TGCAGCGCTTATGCGGGACAAACTAACTATGGCTACACCTTC.

J is TRBJ2-7 and V is TRBV28; tentative D call: TRBD2 (5 bases). V shed 3 bases and J shed 6 bases, with 12 bases lying between them. From germline, CDR1 is MDHEN and CDR2 SYDVKM. There are 13 residues in the CDR3. CDR3 DNA sequence: TGTGCCAGCAGTTTCCCCGGACTGCGCGAGCAGTACTTC. Its protein is CASSFPGLREQYF.

The chain employs TRBV28 and TRBJ2-3; 8 nucleotides agree with TRBD2. Germline CDR1 is MDHEN and CDR2 is SYDVKM. Trimming took 5 bases from V and 4 from J; bases not matched to a gene: 11. CDR3 length equals 16 residues. CDR3 region: CASSAPERGRSDTQYF. The CDR3 DNA sequence: TGTGCCAGCAGTGCTCCGGAGCGGGGGAGATCAGATACGCAGTATTTT.

J is TRBJ2-7 and V is TRBV11-2; 9 bases fit TRBD2. Germline CDR1 SGHAT, CDR2 FQNNGV. Trimming removed 6 bases from V and 5 bases from J; junction bases left unmatched: 8. This CDR3 region has 14 residues. The DNA of the CDR3 is TGTGCCAGCAGAGGTAGCGGGAGTACCCACGAGCAGTACTTC. Translated, it gives CASRGSGSTHEQYF. Using reference TRBV11-2 and TRBJ2-7 for the parts outside the CDR3, the full variable domain is EAGVAQSPRYKIIEKRQSVAFWCNPISGHATLYWYQQILGQGPKLLIQFQNNGVVDDSQLPKDRFSAERLKGVDSTLKIQPAKLEDSAVYLCASRGSGSTHEQYFGPGTRLTVT.

The chain joins TRBV19 to TRBJ1-5, with D maybe TRBD1 (5 bases). The CDR3 covers 12 residues. CDR1 and CDR2 from the germline V gene are LNHDA and SQIVND (reference sequence). V was trimmed by 5 bases and J by 6 bases, leaving 8 bases between them. CDR3 in amino acids: CASSRGRQPQHF. The CDR3 nucleotides read TGTGCCAGTAGTCGGGGACGTCAGCCCCAGCATTTT.

This clone has just a few counts. V gene TRBV6-1 combines with J gene TRBJ2-5; TRBD2 matches at 7 bases. The CDR3 totals 17 residues. Germline trimming cut 2 bases from V and 5 bases from J; bases unmatched to any gene: 14. Germline lookup yields CDR1 MNHNS and CDR2 SASEGT. CDR3 bases: TGTGCCAGCAGTGAAAGTAGGTGGCGGGAGCTGGTTGAGACCCAGTACTTC. Translating gives CASSESRWRELVETQYF.

V is TRBV13 and J is TRBJ2-7; 9 bases map to TRBD1. J was trimmed by 2 bases and V by 4 bases; bases with no gene match: 6. Germline loops: CDR1 PRHDT, CDR2 FYEKMQ (reference sequence). CDR3 length equals 15 residues. The CDR3 bases are TGTGCCAGCAGCTCGCAACAGGGGGCGGCCTACGAGCAGTACTTC. Residues: CASSSQQGAAYEQYF. Drawing the rest from reference TRBV13 and TRBJ2-7, the complete variable domain is AAGVIQSPRHLIKEKRETATLKCYPIPRHDTVYWYQQGPGQDPQFLISFYEKMQSDKGSIPDRFSAQQFSDYHSELNMSSLELGDSALYFCASSSQQGAAYEQYFGPGTRLTVT.

This clone was detected only a few times. The chain couples TRBV28 to TRBJ2-5, with 10 bases lining up with TRBD2. Unmatched junction bases numbered 4, after V lost 6 bases and J lost 0 bases. This CDR3 has 15 residues. Germline CDR1 and CDR2: MDHEN and SYDVKM. The CDR3 DNA reads TGTGCCAGCAGCCCCGGGACTAGCGACCAAGAGACCCAGTACTTC. Protein: CASSPGTSDQETQYF.

This chain uses TRBV5-1 with TRBJ2-1, with D perhaps matching TRBD2 (5 bases). Deletions cut 0 bases from V and 5 bases from J, with 12 bases between. Germline-derived CDR1 and CDR2 are SGHRS and YFSETQ. CDR3 size: 15 residues. In DNA, the CDR3 is TGCGCCAGCAGCTTGGGGGGTGGGGAGAACAATGAGCAGTTCTTC. Its translation is CASSLGGGENNEQFF.

This chain links TRBV19 with TRBJ2-7; D is perhaps TRBD2 (7 bases). Trimming removed 10 bases from V and 9 bases from J, with 16 bases in between. Germline assignment: CDR1 LNHDA and CDR2 SQIVND (reference sequence). The CDR3 is 11 residues long. CDR3 loop: CATQGGGWQYF. CDR3 nucleotide sequence: TGTGCCACCCAAGGGGGAGGGTGGCAGTACTTC.

CDR3 amino acids: CASSLIAQNTEAFF. CDR3 nucleotides: TGTGCCAGCAGTTTAATAGCACAGAACACTGAAGCTTTCTTT. This chain connects TRBV28 to TRBJ1-1; D is unclear. This CDR3 spans 14 amino acids. The V gene's germline CDR1 is MDHEN and CDR2 SYDVKM. The germline V and J ends were trimmed by 2 bases and 1 base, with 8 bases remaining between them.

This chain uses TRBV19 with TRBJ2-7; 9 bases are a match to TRBD1. The CDR3 is 18 residues long. Germline V lookup: CDR1 LNHDA, CDR2 SQIVND (reference sequence). The trim removed 3 bases at V and 6 bases at J, leaving 18 bases unmatched. Written as DNA, the CDR3 is TGTGCCAGTAGTATTCATCATTACTGCGTACAGGGGGCATGCGAGCAGTACTTC. Its protein is CASSIHHYCVQGACEQYF.

This chain uses TRBV28 with TRBJ1-1; 11 positions agree with TRBD1. From germline, CDR1 is MDHEN and CDR2 SYDVKM. The CDR3 loop spans 16 amino acids. Trimming took 7 bases from V and 3 from J; bases not matched to a gene: 10. CDR3: CASTSLGDRGYTEAFF. The CDR3 DNA reads as TGTGCCAGCACTTCCCTTGGGGACAGGGGGTACACTGAAGCTTTCTTT.

The chain has TRBV7-9 and TRBJ1-2; D is ambiguous. Between the trimmed V and J ends, which lost 4 bases and 10 bases, there was a span of 13 bases. The CDR3 has 12 amino acids. Germline CDR1 is SEHNR and CDR2 is FQNEAQ (reference sequence). The CDR3: CASSSESGSYTF. CDR3 coding DNA: TGTGCCAGCAGCTCAGAATCAGGATCCTACACCTTC.

The chain carries TRBV5-4 and TRBJ2-5; 12 positions match TRBD1. The CDR3 totals 16 residues. The V and J ends lost 0 bases and 4 bases, in that order; junction bases with no gene match: 4. The germline gives CDR1 SGHNT, CDR2 YYREEE (reference sequence). This CDR3 reads CASSLVGTGGAETQYF. Written as DNA, the CDR3 is TGTGCCAGCAGCTTGGTAGGGACAGGGGGCGCAGAGACCCAGTACTTC.

The V call is TRBV7-8, the J call TRBJ2-1; D is uncertain. Per germline, CDR1 SGHVS and CDR2 FQNEAQ. The length of the CDR3 is 14 residues. Trimming shortened V by 3 bases and J by 8 bases, and 14 bases separated the two germline ends. CDR3 in amino acids: CASSLSFSNDEQFF. The CDR3 bases are TGTGCCAGCAGCTTGTCTTTTAGCAACGATGAGCAGTTCTTC.

This clone came up a few times. The genes are TRBV7-9 and TRBJ1-2, with D unclear. Trimming shortened V by 3 bases and J by 8 bases, and 13 bases separated the two germline ends. Germline assignment: CDR1 SEHNR and CDR2 FQNEAQ (reference sequence). The CDR3 has 13 amino acids. This CDR3 is CASSFVSDWGYTF. The CDR3 DNA reads TGTGCCAGCAGCTTTGTCTCGGACTGGGGCTACACCTTC. Supplemented by reference TRBV7-9 and TRBJ1-2, the full variable domain reads DTGVSQNPRHKITKRGQNVTFRCDPISEHNRLYWYRQTLGQGPEFLTYFQNEAQLEKSRLLSDRFSAERPKGSFSTLEIQRTEQGDSAMYLCASSFVSDWGYTFGSGTRLTVV.

The gene calls are TRBV9 and TRBJ2-1; 9 bases agree with TRBD1. The CDR3 runs 15 residues. Germline trimming cut 2 bases from V and 0 bases from J; bases unmatched to any gene: 0. CDR1 and CDR2 from the germline V gene are SGDLS and YYNGEE. The CDR3 reads CASSVTGGSYNEQFF. The CDR3 nucleotides read TGTGCCAGCAGCGTGACAGGGGGCTCCTACAATGAGCAGTTCTTC. The full variable domain, rest sourced from reference TRBV9 and TRBJ2-1, is DSGVTQTPKHLITATGQRVTLRCSPRSGDLSVYWYQQSLDQGLQFLIQYYNGEERAKGNILERFSAQQFPDLHSELNLSSLELGDSALYFCASSVTGGSYNEQFFGPGTRLTVL.

The chain recombines TRBV5-4 with TRBJ1-2; a possible D gene is TRBD1 (5 bases). V lost 4 bases to trimming and J lost 3 bases, with 13 bases between them. CDR1 SGHNT and CDR2 YYREEE come from the germline V gene (reference sequence). The CDR3 extends over 14 amino acids. Here the CDR3 reads CASSQQGSDYGYTF. The CDR3 DNA reads as TGTGCCAGCAGCCAGCAGGGCTCGGACTATGGCTACACCTTC.